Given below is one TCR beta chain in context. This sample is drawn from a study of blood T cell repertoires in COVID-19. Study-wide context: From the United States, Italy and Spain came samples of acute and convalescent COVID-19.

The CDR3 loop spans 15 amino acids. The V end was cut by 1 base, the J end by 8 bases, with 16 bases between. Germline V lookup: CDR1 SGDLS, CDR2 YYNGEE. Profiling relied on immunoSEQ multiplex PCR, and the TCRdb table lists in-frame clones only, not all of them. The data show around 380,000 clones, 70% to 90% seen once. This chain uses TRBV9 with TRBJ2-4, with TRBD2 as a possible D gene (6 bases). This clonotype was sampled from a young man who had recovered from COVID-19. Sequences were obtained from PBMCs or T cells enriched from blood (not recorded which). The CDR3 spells CASSVTPGVGDIQYF. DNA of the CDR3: TGTGCCAGCAGCGTAACCCCGGGAGTGGGGGACATTCAGTACTTC.